Listed below are T cell receptor beta chains from one sample, sequenced in a study of shared clonotypes between healthy human individuals. Profiling relied on immunoSEQ multiplex PCR, and the TCRdb table lists in-frame clones only, not all of them. The table lists hundreds of thousands of clones, around four fifths of them singletons. Sequencing used memory CD4+ T cells sorted from blood. The receptor source for this set is a woman aged 25 to 39 in good health. The CDR3 runs from the conserved cysteine through the conserved F or W. Each record gives: D gene, clone size, V gene, J gene, CDR3 DNA, CDR3 protein. D genes are given only for firm matches. Clone size appears in some rows only: once, few, many, or a class for an expanded clone.

D gene: -; clone size: few; V gene: TRBV19; J gene: TRBJ2-1; CDR3 DNA: TGTGCCAGTATGGCCCTCGTTAGCAGCTCCTACAATGAGCAGTTCTTC; CDR3 protein: CASMALVSSSYNEQFF
D gene: -; clone size: -; V gene: TRBV30; J gene: TRBJ1-1; CDR3 DNA: TGTGCCTGGAGTGTAATAATGGACACTGAAGCTTTCTTT; CDR3 protein: CAWSVIMDTEAFF
D gene: -; clone size: -; V gene: TRBV5-1; J gene: TRBJ1-2; CDR3 DNA: TGCGCCAGCGGGGCCGACTATGGCTACACCTTC; CDR3 protein: CASGADYGYTF
D gene: -; clone size: few; V gene: TRBV7-8; J gene: TRBJ2-7; CDR3 DNA: TGTGCCAGCAGCCTAGTTCAGGGTCCCTACGAGCAGTACTTC; CDR3 protein: CASSLVQGPYEQYF
D gene: -; clone size: -; V gene: TRBV5-4; J gene: TRBJ2-4; CDR3 DNA: TGTGCCAGCAGCACTCGACAGAGCGCCCAAAACATTCAGTACTTC; CDR3 protein: CASSTRQSAQNIQYF
D gene: -; clone size: few; V gene: TRBV19; J gene: TRBJ1-3; CDR3 DNA: TGTGCCAGTAGTCCCTCCGGCTCTGGAAACACCATATATTTT; CDR3 protein: CASSPSGSGNTIYF
D gene: -; clone size: many; V gene: TRBV6-1; J gene: TRBJ2-2; CDR3 DNA: TGTGCCAGCAGTGAAGCTGACAGTATTGGCACCGGGGAGCTGTTTTTT; CDR3 protein: CASSEADSIGTGELFF
D gene: -; clone size: -; V gene: TRBV5-4; J gene: TRBJ2-1; CDR3 DNA: TGTGCCAGCAGCTTGGCATTTGCGGGGTTCTACAATGAGCAGTTCTTC; CDR3 protein: CASSLAFAGFYNEQFF
D gene: -; clone size: -; V gene: TRBV5-6; J gene: TRBJ2-1; CDR3 DNA: TGTGCCAGCAGCTGGTCCGGTGAGCAGTTCTTC; CDR3 protein: CASSWSGEQFF
D gene: TRBD1; clone size: -; V gene: TRBV11-2; J gene: TRBJ2-2; CDR3 DNA: TGTGCCAGCAGCTCACAGGGGGCCGGGGAGCTGTTTTTT; CDR3 protein: CASSSQGAGELFF
D gene: TRBD1; clone size: few; V gene: TRBV27; J gene: TRBJ1-2; CDR3 DNA: TGTGCCAGCCGTAGGGGGCGATTAAGTGGCTACACCTTC; CDR3 protein: CASRRGRLSGYTF
D gene: TRBD2; clone size: -; V gene: TRBV27; J gene: TRBJ2-3; CDR3 DNA: TGTGCCAGCAGTTTCTCCGGGACTAGCGGGAGTAATACGCAGTATTTT; CDR3 protein: CASSFSGTSGSNTQYF
D gene: -; clone size: -; V gene: TRBV7-9; J gene: TRBJ1-2; CDR3 DNA: TGTGCCAGCAGCTTAGAACCGGGAACTAACTATGGCTACACCTTC; CDR3 protein: CASSLEPGTNYGYTF
D gene: TRBD2; clone size: -; V gene: TRBV2; J gene: TRBJ2-7; CDR3 DNA: TGTGCCAGCAGCCTAGCGGGAAAGGACGAGCAGTACTTC; CDR3 protein: CASSLAGKDEQYF
D gene: -; clone size: once; V gene: TRBV5-1; J gene: TRBJ1-4; CDR3 DNA: TGCGCCAGCAGCCCGGCTCGCGGGGCAACTAATGAAAAACTGTTTTTT; CDR3 protein: CASSPARGATNEKLFF
D gene: -; clone size: -; V gene: TRBV10-2; J gene: TRBJ1-1; CDR3 DNA: TGCGCCAGCAGTTCGGTATATTCCGGGAGCGGAGCTTTCTTT; CDR3 protein: CASSSVYSGSGAFF
D gene: TRBD2; clone size: few; V gene: TRBV28; J gene: TRBJ2-2; CDR3 DNA: TGTGCCAGCCTCGGACTAGTTTCGCGTACCGGGGAGCTGTTTTTT; CDR3 protein: CASLGLVSRTGELFF
D gene: -; clone size: -; V gene: TRBV28; J gene: TRBJ2-3; CDR3 DNA: TGTGCCAGCAGGCAACAAACAGCTAGCACAGATACGCAGTATTTT; CDR3 protein: CASRQQTASTDTQYF
D gene: -; clone size: few; V gene: TRBV30; J gene: TRBJ2-2; CDR3 DNA: TGTGCCTGGAGTAGGGACACCACCGGGGAGCTGTTTTTT; CDR3 protein: CAWSRDTTGELFF
D gene: -; clone size: -; V gene: TRBV2; J gene: TRBJ2-1; CDR3 DNA: TGTGCCAGCATACAGACCACTTACAATGAGCAGTTCTTC; CDR3 protein: CASIQTTYNEQFF
D gene: TRBD1; clone size: -; V gene: TRBV5-1; J gene: TRBJ1-4; CDR3 DNA: TGCGCCAGCAGCAGAGGGGGCACCAACCCGAGCTCTAATGAAAAACTGTTTTTT; CDR3 protein: CASSRGGTNPSSNEKLFF
D gene: -; clone size: -; V gene: TRBV11-2; J gene: TRBJ1-2; CDR3 DNA: TGTGCCAGCAGAAAGGACAGCTTGTATGGCTACACCTTC; CDR3 protein: CASRKDSLYGYTF
D gene: -; clone size: -; V gene: TRBV28; J gene: TRBJ1-3; CDR3 DNA: TGTGCCAGCACGGAGGGAGCCTCCTCTGGAAACACCATATATTTT; CDR3 protein: CASTEGASSGNTIYF
D gene: TRBD1; clone size: -; V gene: TRBV2; J gene: TRBJ2-1; CDR3 DNA: TGTGCCAGCGGGGGACAGACGTCCTACAATGAGCAGTTCTTC; CDR3 protein: CASGGQTSYNEQFF
D gene: -; clone size: -; V gene: TRBV6-5; J gene: TRBJ2-7; CDR3 DNA: TGTGCCAGCAGCCGTCGACATGACAGACCCTACGAGCAGTACTTC; CDR3 protein: CASSRRHDRPYEQYF
D gene: -; clone size: once; V gene: TRBV7-9; J gene: TRBJ1-3; CDR3 DNA: TGTGCCAGCAGCTTCGGACAGACTTCAGGAAACACCATATATTTT; CDR3 protein: CASSFGQTSGNTIYF
D gene: TRBD1; clone size: -; V gene: TRBV18; J gene: TRBJ2-7; CDR3 DNA: TGTGCCAGCTCACGCTACGACAGGGGTTACGAGCAGTACTTC; CDR3 protein: CASSRYDRGYEQYF
D gene: -; clone size: -; V gene: TRBV7-2; J gene: TRBJ2-7; CDR3 DNA: TGTGCCAGCAGCTTAGAACATCGGCCCCCGGGGGACGAGCAGTACTTC; CDR3 protein: CASSLEHRPPGDEQYF
D gene: -; clone size: -; V gene: TRBV5-4; J gene: TRBJ2-5; CDR3 DNA: TGTGCCAGCAGCCCGACCGGGGGCCAAGAGACCCAGTACTTC; CDR3 protein: CASSPTGGQETQYF
D gene: -; clone size: -; V gene: TRBV27; J gene: TRBJ1-2; CDR3 DNA: TGTGCCAGCAGTTTACAGGGGCGAGGGGCCTGGGGCTACACCTTC; CDR3 protein: CASSLQGRGAWGYTF
D gene: TRBD2; clone size: -; V gene: TRBV5-1; J gene: TRBJ2-3; CDR3 DNA: TGCGCCAGCAGCTTGTCCGGGACTACGAATACAGATACGCAGTATTTT; CDR3 protein: CASSLSGTTNTDTQYF
D gene: -; clone size: -; V gene: TRBV29-1; J gene: TRBJ1-2; CDR3 DNA: TGCAGCGTTGAGATTCAATCCAGGGGAGGAGGCTACACCTTC; CDR3 protein: CSVEIQSRGGGYTF
D gene: TRBD2; clone size: -; V gene: TRBV2; J gene: TRBJ2-7; CDR3 DNA: TGTGCCAGCAGTGCATGGGCGGGAGGGTTCGACGAGCAGTACTTC; CDR3 protein: CASSAWAGGFDEQYF
D gene: -; clone size: -; V gene: TRBV10-3; J gene: TRBJ1-1; CDR3 DNA: TGTGCCATTAAGACGGGACTACAGGACACTGAAGCTTTCTTT; CDR3 protein: CAIKTGLQDTEAFF
D gene: TRBD1; clone size: once; V gene: TRBV11-2; J gene: TRBJ2-7; CDR3 DNA: TGTGCCAGCAGGACAGGGGAATACGAGCAGTACTTC; CDR3 protein: CASRTGEYEQYF
D gene: -; clone size: -; V gene: TRBV11-3; J gene: TRBJ2-3; CDR3 DNA: TGTGCCAGCAGCTTAGGGCCAGGGGCTGATACGCAGTATTTT; CDR3 protein: CASSLGPGADTQYF
D gene: TRBD2; clone size: many; V gene: TRBV6-5; J gene: TRBJ2-2; CDR3 DNA: TGTGCCAGCAGTTCCCTAGCGGGAGGTACCGGGGAGCTGTTTTTT; CDR3 protein: CASSSLAGGTGELFF